The 14 T cell receptor beta chains in this list originate from one sample, sequenced in a study of blood T cell repertoires in COVID-19. Method: immunoSEQ multiplex PCR; TCRdb's copy keeps in-frame clones and lacks some. The repertoire holds about 190,000 clones, with 70% to 80% as singletons. Sequenced: peripheral blood. Receptor source: a woman in her forties or fifties with acute or convalescent COVID-19.

The chain joins TRBV14 to TRBJ2-7; possibly TRBD1 for D (7 bases). The length of the CDR3 is 16 residues. Germline-derived CDR1 and CDR2 are SGHDN and FVKESK. V lost 3 bases to trimming and J lost 3 bases, with 18 bases between them. The CDR3 DNA follows: TGTGCCAGCAGCCACAGGGGGGCAGGGGGACTCTACGAGCAGTACTTC. The encoded protein is CASSHRGAGGLYEQYF.

Concerning this clone itself: The junction departs from germline at one end; a sequencing error may be responsible. The CDR3 spells CASSEGRGANGQPQHF. The CDR3 bases are TGTGCCAGCAGCGAAGGACGGGGGGCCAACGGCCAGCCCCAGCATTTT. The chain is built from TRBV6-1 and TRBJ1-5, with D perhaps TRBD1 (6 bases). Looked up from germline, CDR1 is MNHNS and CDR2 is SASEGT. The CDR3 loop spans 16 amino acids.

The V gene is TRBV6-2 or TRBV6-3, the J gene TRBJ2-2, with 7 bases matching TRBD1. V was clipped by 1 base and J by 5 bases; unmatched bases: 10. This CDR3 comprises 17 residues. CDR1 is MNHEY and CDR2 is SVGEGT in the germline V gene. The DNA for the CDR3 is TGTGCCAGCAGTTACTTTCTACGGACAGGCGGGACCGGGGAGCTGTTTTTT. Translation gives CASSYFLRTGGTGELFF.

The chain is built from TRBV6-5 and TRBJ1-2; maybe TRBD1 (6 bases). CDR3 length: 13 amino acids. Trimming took off 6 bases at V and 4 bases at J, with 12 bases between the two ends. Germline lookup yields CDR1 MNHEY and CDR2 SVGAGI. CDR3 loop: CASSWDNSYGYTF. CDR3 bases: TGTGCCAGCAGCTGGGACAATAGCTATGGCTACACCTTC.

The rearrangement joins TRBV7-2 to TRBJ2-5, with 7 bases identical to TRBD1. Trimming took 3 bases from V and 5 from J; bases not matched to a gene: 12. Germline V gene data show CDR1 as SGHTA and CDR2 as FQGNSA. The CDR3 spans 16 residues. The CDR3 nucleotides read TGTGCCAGCAGCTTGGCAGGGGGAAGGCCTGGGGAGACCCAGTACTTC. Translated: CASSLAGGRPGETQYF. The complete variable domain, with remaining parts taken from reference TRBV7-2 and TRBJ2-5, reads GAGVSQSPSNKVTEKGKDVELRCDPISGHTALYWYRQSLGQGLEFLIYFQGNSAPDKSGLPSDRFSAERTGGSVSTLTIQRTQQEDSAVYLCASSLAGGRPGETQYFGPGTRLLVL.

The V and J genes are TRBV7-8 and TRBJ2-7, with 9 positions matching TRBD2. V trimming: 3 bases; J trimming: 3 bases; junction bases outside the gene matches: 6. The CDR3 loop spans 15 amino acids. CDR1 and CDR2 (germline): SGHVS, FQNEAQ. CDR3 region: CASSLIAGENYEQYF. For the CDR3, the DNA is TGTGCCAGCAGCTTGATAGCGGGGGAGAACTACGAGCAGTACTTC.

This sequence joins TRBV19 and TRBJ1-1; unclear D gene. V was cut by 2 bases and J by 4 bases, with 11 bases left in between. The CDR3 extends over 14 amino acids. The germline CDR1 and CDR2 sequences are LNHDA and SQIVND (reference sequence). The CDR3 region is CASSISDGFTEAFF. In nucleotides, the CDR3 is TGTGCCAGTAGTATATCCGACGGGTTCACTGAAGCTTTCTTT.

The chain links TRBV28 to TRBJ2-4; D might be TRBD1 (5 bases). Per germline, CDR1 MDHEN and CDR2 SYDVKM. With 4 bases removed from V and 4 bases from J, the gap between germline ends came to 17 bases. This CDR3 region has 16 residues. The CDR3 bases are TGTGCCAGCAGTTCCCGGAATGGCAGGGTTAAAAACATTCAGTACTTC. This gives the protein CASSSRNGRVKNIQYF.

The chain joins TRBV6-5 to TRBJ2-7; 12 bases map to TRBD2. This CDR3 has 15 residues. Germline V lookup: CDR1 MNHEY, CDR2 SVGAGI. Germline trimming cut 6 bases from V and 3 bases from J; bases unmatched to any gene: 6. The CDR3 sequence: CASRLAGGVNYEQYF. The DNA of the CDR3 is TGTGCCAGCAGACTAGCGGGGGGCGTTAACTACGAGCAGTACTTC.

About this clone itself: Just one base apart from a much larger clone, this may be a read error. The chain has TRBV11-2 and TRBJ1-1; D is unresolved. CDR3 length equals 12 residues. The germline gives CDR1 SGHAT, CDR2 FQNNGV. V dropped 2 bases and J dropped 4 bases, with 5 bases sitting between them. In DNA form, the CDR3 reads TGTGCCAGCAGCTTAACGGGCACTGAAGCTTTCTTT. It codes for CASSLTGTEAFF.

This clone has just a few counts. The V and J genes are TRBV5-1 and TRBJ2-2; 7 nucleotides agree with TRBD1. The CDR3 spans 16 residues. Germline trimming cut 0 bases from V and 4 bases from J; bases unmatched to any gene: 6. Germline-derived CDR1 and CDR2 are SGHRS and YFSETQ. CDR3 nucleotides: TGCGCCAGCAGCTTGGGACCCGCAGGGGGCACCGGGGAGCTGTTTTTT. It codes for CASSLGPAGGTGELFF.

The CDR3 sequence is CASSPTTREGSYGYTF. CDR3 coding DNA: TGTGCCAGCAGCCCCACGACTCGGGAAGGGAGCTATGGCTACACCTTC. This rearrangement joins TRBV11-2 to TRBJ1-2, with D uncertain. V lost 5 bases to trimming and J lost 4 bases, with 20 bases between them. Germline V gives CDR1 SGHAT, CDR2 FQNNGV. The CDR3 length is 16 residues.

The V gene is TRBV6-1, the J gene TRBJ1-2; a possible D gene is TRBD1 (6 bases). This CDR3 is built from 15 residues. V was pared by 3 bases and J by 4 bases, with 15 bases between. Germline CDR1 reads MNHNS; CDR2 reads SASEGT. The CDR3 region has the DNA TGTGCCAGCAGTGACCCGTTAGGGGGGGCCTATGGCTACACCTTC. Translated, it gives CASSDPLGGAYGYTF.

The chain links TRBV30 to TRBJ2-3, with D hard to call. CDR1 and CDR2 from the germline V gene are GTSNPN and SVGIG (reference sequence). The CDR3 contains 14 residues. V shed 0 bases and J shed 6 bases, with 13 bases lying between them. The DNA for the CDR3 is TGTGCCTGGAGTGTGGAGTTTTCGGCCGATACGCAGTATTTT. As protein: CAWSVEFSADTQYF.